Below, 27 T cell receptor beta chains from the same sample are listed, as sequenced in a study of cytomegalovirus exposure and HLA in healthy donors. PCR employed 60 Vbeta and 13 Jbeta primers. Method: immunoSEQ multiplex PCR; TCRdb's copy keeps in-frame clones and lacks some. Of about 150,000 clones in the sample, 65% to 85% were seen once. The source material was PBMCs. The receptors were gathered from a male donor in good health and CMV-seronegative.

The CDR3 here is CASSAAVGSYNEQFF. CDR3 nucleotides: TGCGCCAGCAGCGCGGCGGTGGGCTCCTACAATGAGCAGTTCTTC. This sequence joins TRBV5-1 and TRBJ2-1; no reliable D call. The V gene's germline CDR1 is SGHRS and CDR2 YFSETQ. V was shortened by 4 bases and J by 0 bases, with 11 bases between the two germline ends. The CDR3 runs to 15 residues.

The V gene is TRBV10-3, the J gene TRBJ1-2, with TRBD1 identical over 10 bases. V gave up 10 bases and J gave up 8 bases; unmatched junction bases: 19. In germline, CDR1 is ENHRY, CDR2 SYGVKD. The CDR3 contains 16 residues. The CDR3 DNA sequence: TGTGCCACTCTCTCCGATGGGACAGGGGCTGTTGACGGCTACACCTTC. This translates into CATLSDGTGAVDGYTF.

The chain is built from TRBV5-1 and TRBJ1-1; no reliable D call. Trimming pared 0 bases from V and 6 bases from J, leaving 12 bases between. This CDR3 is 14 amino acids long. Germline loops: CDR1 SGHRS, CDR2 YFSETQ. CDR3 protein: CASSLGGGGPEAFF. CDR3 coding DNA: TGCGCCAGCAGCTTGGGCGGAGGCGGTCCTGAAGCTTTCTTT.

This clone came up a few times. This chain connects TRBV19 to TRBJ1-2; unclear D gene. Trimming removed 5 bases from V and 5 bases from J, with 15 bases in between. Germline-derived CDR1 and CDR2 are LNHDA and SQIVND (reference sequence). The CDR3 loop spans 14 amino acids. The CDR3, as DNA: TGTGCCAGTAGTGGACTGACACTCCTGTATGGCTACACCTTC. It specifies CASSGLTLLYGYTF.

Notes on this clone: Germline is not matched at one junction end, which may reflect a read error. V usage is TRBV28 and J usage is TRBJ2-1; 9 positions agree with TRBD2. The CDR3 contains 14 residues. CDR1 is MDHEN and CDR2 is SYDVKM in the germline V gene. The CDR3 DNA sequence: TGTGCCAGCAGTTTAGCGGGAGGGTACACTGAGCAGTTCTTC. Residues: CASSLAGGYTEQFF.

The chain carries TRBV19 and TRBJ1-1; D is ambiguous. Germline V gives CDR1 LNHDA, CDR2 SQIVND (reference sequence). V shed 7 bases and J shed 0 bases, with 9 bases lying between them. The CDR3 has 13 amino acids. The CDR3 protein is CASKKQLNTEAFF. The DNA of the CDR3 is TGTGCCAGTAAAAAACAGCTGAACACTGAAGCTTTCTTT.

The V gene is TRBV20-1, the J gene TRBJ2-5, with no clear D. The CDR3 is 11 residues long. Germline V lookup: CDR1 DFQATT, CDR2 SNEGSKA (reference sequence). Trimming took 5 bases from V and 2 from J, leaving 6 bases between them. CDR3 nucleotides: TGCAGTGCTCCGACTCAAGAGACCCAGTACTTC. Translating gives CSAPTQETQYF.

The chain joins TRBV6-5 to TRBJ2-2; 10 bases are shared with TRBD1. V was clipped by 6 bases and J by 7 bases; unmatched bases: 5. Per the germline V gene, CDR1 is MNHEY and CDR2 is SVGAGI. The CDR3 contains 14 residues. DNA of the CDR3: TGTGCCAGCAGACCGGGACAGGGGTACGGGGAGCTGTTTTTT. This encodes CASRPGQGYGELFF.

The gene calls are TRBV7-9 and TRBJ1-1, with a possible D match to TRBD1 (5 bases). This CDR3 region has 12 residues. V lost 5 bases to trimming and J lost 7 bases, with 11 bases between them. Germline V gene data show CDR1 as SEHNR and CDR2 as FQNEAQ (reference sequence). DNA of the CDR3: TGTGCCAGCAGCCGTAACAGGTGTGAAGCTTTCTTT. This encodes CASSRNRCEAFF. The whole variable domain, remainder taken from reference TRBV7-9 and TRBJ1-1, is DTGVSQNPRHKITKRGQNVTFRCDPISEHNRLYWYRQTLGQGPEFLTYFQNEAQLEKSRLLSDRFSAERPKGSFSTLEIQRTEQGDSAMYLCASSRNRCEAFFGQGTRLTVV.

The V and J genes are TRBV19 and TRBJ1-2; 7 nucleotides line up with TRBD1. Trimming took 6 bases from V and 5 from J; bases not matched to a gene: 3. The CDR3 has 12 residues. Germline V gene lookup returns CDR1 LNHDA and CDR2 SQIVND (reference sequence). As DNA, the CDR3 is TGTGCCAGTAGCGGACAGGAGTATGGCTACACCTTC. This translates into CASSGQEYGYTF.

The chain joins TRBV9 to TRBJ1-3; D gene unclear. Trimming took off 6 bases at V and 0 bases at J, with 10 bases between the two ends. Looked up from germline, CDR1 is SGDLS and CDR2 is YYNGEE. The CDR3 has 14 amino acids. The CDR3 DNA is TGTGCCAGCACCGGACTGAGCTCTGGAAACACCATATATTTT. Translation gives CASTGLSSGNTIYF.

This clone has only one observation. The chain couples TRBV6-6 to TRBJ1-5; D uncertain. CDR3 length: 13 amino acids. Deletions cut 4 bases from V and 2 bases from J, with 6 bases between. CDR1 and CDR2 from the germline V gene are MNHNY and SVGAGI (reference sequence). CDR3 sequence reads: CASSSRGNQPQHF. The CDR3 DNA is TGTGCCAGCAGTTCCCGGGGCAATCAGCCCCAGCATTTT.

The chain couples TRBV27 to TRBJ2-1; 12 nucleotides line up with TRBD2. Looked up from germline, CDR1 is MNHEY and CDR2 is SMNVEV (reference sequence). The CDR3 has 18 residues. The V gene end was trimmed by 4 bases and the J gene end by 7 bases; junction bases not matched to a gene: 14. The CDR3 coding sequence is TGTGCCAGCAGTTCAATGAAGACGACTAGCGGGGGTGAGAATGAGCAGTTCTTC. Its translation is CASSSMKTTSGGENEQFF.

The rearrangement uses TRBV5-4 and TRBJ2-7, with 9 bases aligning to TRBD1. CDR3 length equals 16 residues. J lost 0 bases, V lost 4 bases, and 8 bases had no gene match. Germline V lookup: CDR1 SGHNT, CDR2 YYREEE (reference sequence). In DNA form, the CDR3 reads TGTGCCAGCAGCCGGGGCGGACAGGGGAACTCCTACGAGCAGTACTTC. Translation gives CASSRGGQGNSYEQYF. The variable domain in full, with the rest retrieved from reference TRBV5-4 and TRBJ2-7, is ETGVTQSPTHLIKTRGQQVTLRCSSQSGHNTVSWYQQALGQGPQFIFQYYREEENGRGNFPPRFSGLQFPNYSSELNVNALELDDSALYLCASSRGGQGNSYEQYFGPGTRLTVT.

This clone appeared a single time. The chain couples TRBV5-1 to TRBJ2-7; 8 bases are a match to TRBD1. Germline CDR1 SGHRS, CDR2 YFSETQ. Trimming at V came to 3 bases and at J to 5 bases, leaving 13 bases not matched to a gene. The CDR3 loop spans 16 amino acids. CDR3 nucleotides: TGCGCCAGCAGCTCGACACCGGACAGGGTAAGCCACGAGCAGTACTTC. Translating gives CASSSTPDRVSHEQYF. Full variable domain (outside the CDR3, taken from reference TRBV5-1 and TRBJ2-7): KAGVTQTPRYLIKTRGQQVTLSCSPISGHRSVSWYQQTPGQGLQFLFEYFSETQRNKGNFPGRFSGRQFSNSRSEMNVSTLELGDSALYLCASSSTPDRVSHEQYFGPGTRLTVT.

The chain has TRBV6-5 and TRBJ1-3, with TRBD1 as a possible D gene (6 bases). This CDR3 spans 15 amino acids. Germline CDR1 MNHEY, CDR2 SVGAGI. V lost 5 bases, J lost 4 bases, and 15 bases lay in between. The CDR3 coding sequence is TGTGCCAGCAGTCCCGAGGGGGGGAACGGAAACACCATATATTTT. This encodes CASSPEGGNGNTIYF.

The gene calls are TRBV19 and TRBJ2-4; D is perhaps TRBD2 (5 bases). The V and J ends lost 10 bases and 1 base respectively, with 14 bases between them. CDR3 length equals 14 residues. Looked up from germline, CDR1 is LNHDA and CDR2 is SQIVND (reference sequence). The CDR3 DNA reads TGTGCCACTAGCCCTCTCCCGGCCAAAAACATTCAGTACTTC. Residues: CATSPLPAKNIQYF.

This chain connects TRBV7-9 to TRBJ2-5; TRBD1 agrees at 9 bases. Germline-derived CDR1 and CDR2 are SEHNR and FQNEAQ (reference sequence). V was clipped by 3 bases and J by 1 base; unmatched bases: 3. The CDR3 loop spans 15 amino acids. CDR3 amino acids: CASSLGQGGQETQYF. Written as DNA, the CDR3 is TGTGCCAGCAGCTTGGGACAGGGAGGCCAAGAGACCCAGTACTTC.

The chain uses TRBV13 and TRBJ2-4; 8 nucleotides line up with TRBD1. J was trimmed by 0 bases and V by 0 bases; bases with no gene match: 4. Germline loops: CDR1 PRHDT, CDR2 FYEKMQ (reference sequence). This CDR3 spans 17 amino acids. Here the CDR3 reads CASSLGDRDLAKNIQYF. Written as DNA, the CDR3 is TGTGCCAGCAGCTTAGGGGACAGGGATCTAGCCAAAAACATTCAGTACTTC.

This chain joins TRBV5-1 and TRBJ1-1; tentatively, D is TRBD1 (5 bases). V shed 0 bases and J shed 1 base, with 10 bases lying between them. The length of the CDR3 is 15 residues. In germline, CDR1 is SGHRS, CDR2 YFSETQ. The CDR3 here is CASSLAGGENTEAFF. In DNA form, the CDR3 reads TGCGCCAGCAGCTTGGCGGGAGGGGAGAACACTGAAGCTTTCTTT.

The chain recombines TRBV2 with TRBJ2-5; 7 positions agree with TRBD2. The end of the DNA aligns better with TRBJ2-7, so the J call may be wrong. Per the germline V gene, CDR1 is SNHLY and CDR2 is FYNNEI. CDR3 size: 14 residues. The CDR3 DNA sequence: TGTGCCAGTTCCTCTCTAGCGGAATCCTACGAGCAGTACTTC. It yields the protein CASSSLAESYEQYF.

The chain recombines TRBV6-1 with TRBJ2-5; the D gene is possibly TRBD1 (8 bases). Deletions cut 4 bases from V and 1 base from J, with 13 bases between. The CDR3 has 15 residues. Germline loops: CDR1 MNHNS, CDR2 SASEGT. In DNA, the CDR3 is TGTGCCAGCAGTGGGACAGGGACTACCCAAGAGACCCAGTACTTC. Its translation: CASSGTGTTQETQYF.

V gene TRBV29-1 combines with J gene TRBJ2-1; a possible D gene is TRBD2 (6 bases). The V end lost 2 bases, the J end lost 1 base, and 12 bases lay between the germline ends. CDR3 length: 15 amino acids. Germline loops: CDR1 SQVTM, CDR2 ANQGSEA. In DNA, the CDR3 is TGCAGCGTTGAACAAGCGGGCAATTCCTACAATGAGCAGTTCTTC. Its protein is CSVEQAGNSYNEQFF.

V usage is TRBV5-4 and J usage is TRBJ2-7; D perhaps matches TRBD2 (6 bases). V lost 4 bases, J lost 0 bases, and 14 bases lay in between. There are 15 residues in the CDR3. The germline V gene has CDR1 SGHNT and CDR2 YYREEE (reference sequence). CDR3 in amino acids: CASSQVQTSSYEQYF. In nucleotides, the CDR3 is TGTGCCAGCAGCCAAGTGCAGACTAGCTCCTACGAGCAGTACTTC.

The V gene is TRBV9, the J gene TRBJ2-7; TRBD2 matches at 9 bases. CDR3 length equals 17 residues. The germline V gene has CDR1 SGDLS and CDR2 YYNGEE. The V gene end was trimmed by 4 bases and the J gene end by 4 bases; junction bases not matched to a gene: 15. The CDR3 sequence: CASSPRSGREGLYEQYF. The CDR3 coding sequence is TGTGCCAGCAGCCCGCGCTCGGGGCGGGAGGGCCTATACGAGCAGTACTTC.

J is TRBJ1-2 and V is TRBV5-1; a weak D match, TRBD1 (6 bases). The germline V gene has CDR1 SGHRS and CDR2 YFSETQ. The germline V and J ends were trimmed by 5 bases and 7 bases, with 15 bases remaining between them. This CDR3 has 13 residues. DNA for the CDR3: TGCGCCAGCAGGGGGGCGGCCAGGACTGGCTACACCTTC. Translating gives CASRGAARTGYTF. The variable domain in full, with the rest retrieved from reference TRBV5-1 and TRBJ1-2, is KAGVTQTPRYLIKTRGQQVTLSCSPISGHRSVSWYQQTPGQGLQFLFEYFSETQRNKGNFPGRFSGRQFSNSRSEMNVSTLELGDSALYLCASRGAARTGYTFGSGTRLTVV.

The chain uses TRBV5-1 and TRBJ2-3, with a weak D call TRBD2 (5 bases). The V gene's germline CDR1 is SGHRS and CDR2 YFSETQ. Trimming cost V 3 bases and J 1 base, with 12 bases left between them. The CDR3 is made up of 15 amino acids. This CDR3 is CASSSQAGRTDTQYF. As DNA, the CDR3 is TGCGCCAGCAGCTCGCAGGCGGGTCGCACAGATACGCAGTATTTT.